The sequence of this T cell receptor (beta chain) was determined in a study of T cells after yellow fever vaccination. Looking at the study overall: For low cell numbers, libraries were made with SMART-Seq v4 Ultra Low Input. Overall study findings and caveats: Repertoires sorted by FACS could include abundant clonotypes that are contaminants from the bulk population. Post-booster samples contained most primary-vaccination clones (around 95% CD4, 70% to 90% CD8).

This clonotype was detected many times. Its antigen is not known. Researchers made TCR cDNA using 5'RACE template switching, and this step added a universal primer site and UMIs. TCRdb analysed the 5' RACE reads with MiXCR anew, one entry per CDR3 protein. The table includes hundreds of thousands of distinct CDR3 sequences, approximately 6% detected once. This CDR3 is 16 amino acids long. Trimming removed 2 bases from V and 4 bases from J; junction bases left unmatched: 7. CDR1 and CDR2 (germline): SGHRS, YFSETQ. The V call is TRBV5-1, the J call TRBJ2-1; 9 positions agree with TRBD2. The origin of this receptor is a man aged 25 to 40 who received the YFV17D yellow fever vaccine. The source was PBMCs, collected 5 days after the yellow fever booster vaccination. CDR3 in amino acids: CASSFPSGTLYNEQFF. For the CDR3, the DNA is TGCGCCAGCAGCTTTCCTAGCGGGACCTTATACAATGAGCAGTTCTTC.